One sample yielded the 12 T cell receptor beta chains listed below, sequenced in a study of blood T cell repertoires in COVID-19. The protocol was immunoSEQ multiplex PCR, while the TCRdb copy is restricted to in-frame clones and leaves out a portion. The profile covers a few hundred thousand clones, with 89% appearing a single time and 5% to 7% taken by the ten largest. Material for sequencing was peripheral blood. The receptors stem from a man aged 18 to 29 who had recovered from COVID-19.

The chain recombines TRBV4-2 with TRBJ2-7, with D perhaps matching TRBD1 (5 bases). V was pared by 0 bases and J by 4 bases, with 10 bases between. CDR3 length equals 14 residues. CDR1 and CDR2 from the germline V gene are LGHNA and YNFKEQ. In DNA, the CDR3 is TGTGCCAGCAGCCAAGATTGGGGCTTTTACGAGCAGTACTTC. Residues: CASSQDWGFYEQYF.

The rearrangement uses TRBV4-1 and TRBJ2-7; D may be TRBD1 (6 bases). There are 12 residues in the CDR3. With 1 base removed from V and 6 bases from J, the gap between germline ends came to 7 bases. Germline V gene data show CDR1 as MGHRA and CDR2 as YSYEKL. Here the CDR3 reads CASSQGRGEQYF. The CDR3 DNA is TGCGCCAGCAGCCAAGGCAGGGGCGAGCAGTACTTC.

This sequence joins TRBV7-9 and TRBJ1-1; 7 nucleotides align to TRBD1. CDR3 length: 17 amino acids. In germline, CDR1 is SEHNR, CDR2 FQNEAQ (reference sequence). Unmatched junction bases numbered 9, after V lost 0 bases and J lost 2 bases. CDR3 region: CASSLARINRGNTEAFF. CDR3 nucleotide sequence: TGTGCCAGCAGCTTAGCGAGAATCAACAGGGGTAACACTGAAGCTTTCTTT. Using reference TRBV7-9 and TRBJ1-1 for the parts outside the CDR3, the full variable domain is DTGVSQNPRHKITKRGQNVTFRCDPISEHNRLYWYRQTLGQGPEFLTYFQNEAQLEKSRLLSDRFSAERPKGSFSTLEIQRTEQGDSAMYLCASSLARINRGNTEAFFGQGTRLTVV.

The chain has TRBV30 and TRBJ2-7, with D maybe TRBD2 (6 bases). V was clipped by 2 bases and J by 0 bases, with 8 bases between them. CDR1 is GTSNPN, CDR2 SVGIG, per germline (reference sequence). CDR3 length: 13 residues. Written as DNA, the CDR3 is TGTGCCTGGAGTCGGGGACTCTCCTACGAGCAGTACTTC. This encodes CAWSRGLSYEQYF. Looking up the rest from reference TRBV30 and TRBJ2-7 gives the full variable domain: SQTIHQWPATLVQPVGSPLSLECTVEGTSNPNLYWYRQAAGRGLQLLFYSVGIGQISSEVPQNLSASRPQDRQFILSSKKLLLSDSGFYLCAWSRGLSYEQYFGPGTRLTVT.

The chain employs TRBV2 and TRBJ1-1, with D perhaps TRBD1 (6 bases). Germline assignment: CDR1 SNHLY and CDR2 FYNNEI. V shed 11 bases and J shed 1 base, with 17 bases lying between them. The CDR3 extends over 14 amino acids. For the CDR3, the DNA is TGTGCCGGAGAGGACAGAACGTCGAACACTGAAGCTTTCTTT. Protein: CAGEDRTSNTEAFF.

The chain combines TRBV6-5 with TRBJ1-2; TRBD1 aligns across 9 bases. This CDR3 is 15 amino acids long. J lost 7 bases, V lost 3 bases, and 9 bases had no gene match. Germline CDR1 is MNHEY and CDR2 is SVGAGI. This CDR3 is CASSYSTGGGFGYTF. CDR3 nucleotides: TGTGCCAGCAGTTATTCCACAGGGGGCGGTTTTGGCTACACCTTC.

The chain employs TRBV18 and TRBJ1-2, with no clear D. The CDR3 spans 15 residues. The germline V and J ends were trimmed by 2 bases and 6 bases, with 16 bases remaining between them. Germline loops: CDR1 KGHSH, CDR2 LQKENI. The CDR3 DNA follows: TGTGCCAGCTCACCATCCGACGGGAGGGCGGATGGCTACACCTTC. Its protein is CASSPSDGRADGYTF. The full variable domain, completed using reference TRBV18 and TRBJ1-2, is NAGVMQNPRHLVRRRGQEARLRCSPMKGHSHVYWYRQLPEEGLKFMVYLQKENIIDESGMPKERFSAEFPKEGPSILRIQQVVRGDSAAYFCASSPSDGRADGYTFGSGTRLTVV.

CDR3 DNA sequence: TGTGCCAGCAGTTACAGTGGGCAGGGTCACGGCTACACCTTC. This encodes CASSYSGQGHGYTF. V is TRBV6-5 and J is TRBJ1-2, with TRBD1 as a possible D gene (5 bases). The ends were cut back, 2 bases at V and 8 bases at J, with 15 bases in the middle. Germline assignment: CDR1 MNHEY and CDR2 SVGAGI. This CDR3 is 14 amino acids long.

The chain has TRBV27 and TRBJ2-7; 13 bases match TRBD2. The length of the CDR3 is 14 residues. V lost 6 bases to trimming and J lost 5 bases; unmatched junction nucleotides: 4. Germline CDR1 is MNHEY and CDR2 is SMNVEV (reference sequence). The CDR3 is CASSGLAGVDEQYF. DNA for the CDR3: TGTGCCAGCAGCGGACTAGCGGGAGTAGACGAGCAGTACTTC.

CDR3 region: CASSPQQGSRTDTQYF. The DNA for the CDR3 is TGTGCCAGCTCACCACAGCAGGGGTCGAGGACAGATACGCAGTATTTT. J is TRBJ2-3 and V is TRBV18, with a weak D call TRBD1 (6 bases). CDR3 length equals 16 residues. Trimming removed 1 base from V and 3 bases from J, with 14 bases in between. The V gene's germline CDR1 is KGHSH and CDR2 LQKENI.

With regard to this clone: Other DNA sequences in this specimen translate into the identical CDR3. CDR3 residues: CASSYSGQGAYEQYF. The CDR3 DNA reads TGTGCCAGCAGTTATTCTGGACAGGGGGCTTACGAGCAGTACTTC. The gene calls are TRBV6-5 and TRBJ2-7; TRBD1 aligns across 11 bases. V shed 3 bases and J 4 bases; nucleotides not matched to a gene: 5. The length of the CDR3 is 15 residues. Looked up from germline, CDR1 is MNHEY and CDR2 is SVGAGI.

CDR3 nucleotides: TGTGCCAGCAGTTTACCTAGTGCGAGCTCCTACGAGCAGTACTTC. Translating it yields CASSLPSASSYEQYF. The J gene is TRBJ2-7, the V gene TRBV28, with unresolved D. The CDR3 runs to 15 residues. V lost 2 bases to trimming and J lost 0 bases, with 11 bases between them. Germline V gene data show CDR1 as MDHEN and CDR2 as SYDVKM.